The T cell receptor (beta chain) described here comes from a study of technical replicates of blood from a handful of donors. Sequencing was performed with immunoSEQ multiplex PCR; in TCRdb, only in-frame clones are kept and a portion is missing. Of 95,000 to 100,000 clones in the sample, approximately 96% were seen once. Sequencing was done on a sample of T cells isolated from PBMCs. The receptor was derived from a human donor in good health.

The CDR3 protein is CASSFKRTSGSLYNEQFF. The CDR3 region has the DNA TGTGCCAGCAGTTTCAAACGGACTAGCGGGAGTCTCTACAATGAGCAGTTCTTC. The rearrangement joins TRBV27 to TRBJ2-1; 13 nucleotides line up with TRBD2. CDR3 length: 18 residues. The trim removed 3 bases at V and 3 bases at J, leaving 8 bases unmatched. CDR1 MNHEY and CDR2 SMNVEV come from the germline V gene (reference sequence).